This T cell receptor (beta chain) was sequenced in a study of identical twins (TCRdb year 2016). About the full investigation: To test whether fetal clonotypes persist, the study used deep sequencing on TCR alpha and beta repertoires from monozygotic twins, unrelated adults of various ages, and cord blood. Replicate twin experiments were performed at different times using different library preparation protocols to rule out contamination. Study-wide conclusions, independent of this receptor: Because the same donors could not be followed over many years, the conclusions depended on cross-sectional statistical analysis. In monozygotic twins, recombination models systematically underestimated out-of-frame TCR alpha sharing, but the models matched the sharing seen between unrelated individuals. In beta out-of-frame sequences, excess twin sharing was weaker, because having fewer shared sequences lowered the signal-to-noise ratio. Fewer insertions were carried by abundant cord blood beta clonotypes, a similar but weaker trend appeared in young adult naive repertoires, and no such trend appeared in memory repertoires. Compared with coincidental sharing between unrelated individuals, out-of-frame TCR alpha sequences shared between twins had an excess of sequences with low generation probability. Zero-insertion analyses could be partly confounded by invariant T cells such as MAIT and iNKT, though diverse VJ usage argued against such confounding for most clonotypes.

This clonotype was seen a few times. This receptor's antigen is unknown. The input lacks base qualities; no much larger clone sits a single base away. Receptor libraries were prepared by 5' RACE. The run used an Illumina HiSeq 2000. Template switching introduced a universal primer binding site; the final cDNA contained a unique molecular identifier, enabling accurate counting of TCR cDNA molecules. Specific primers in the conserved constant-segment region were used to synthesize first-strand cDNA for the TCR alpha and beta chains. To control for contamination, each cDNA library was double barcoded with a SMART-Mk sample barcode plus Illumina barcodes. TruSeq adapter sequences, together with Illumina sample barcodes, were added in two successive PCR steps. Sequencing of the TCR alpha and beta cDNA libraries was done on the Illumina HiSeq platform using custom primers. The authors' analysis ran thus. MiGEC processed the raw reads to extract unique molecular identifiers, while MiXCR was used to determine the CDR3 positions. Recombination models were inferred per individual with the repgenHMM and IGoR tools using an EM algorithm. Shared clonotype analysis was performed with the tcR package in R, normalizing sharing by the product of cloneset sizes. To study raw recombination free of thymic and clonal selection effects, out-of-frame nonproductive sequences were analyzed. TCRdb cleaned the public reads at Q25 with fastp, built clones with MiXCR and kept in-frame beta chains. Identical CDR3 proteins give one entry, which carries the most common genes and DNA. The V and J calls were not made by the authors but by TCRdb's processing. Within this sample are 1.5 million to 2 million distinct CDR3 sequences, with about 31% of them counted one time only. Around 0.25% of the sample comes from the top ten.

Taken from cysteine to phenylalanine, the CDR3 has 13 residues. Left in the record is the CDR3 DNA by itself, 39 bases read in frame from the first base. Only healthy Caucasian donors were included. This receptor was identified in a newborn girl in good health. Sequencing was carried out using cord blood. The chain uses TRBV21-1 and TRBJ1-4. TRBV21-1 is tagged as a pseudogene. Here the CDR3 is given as CASSNQTVEKLFF. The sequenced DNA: TGTGCCAGCAGCAATCAGACGGTTGAAAAACTGTTTTTT.